The 18 T cell receptor beta chains reported below all come from one sample, sequenced in a study of OX40 agonist ivuxolimab in advanced cancers. Here immunoSEQ multiplex PCR was the method, and the copy in TCRdb shows in-frame clones only, minus some. The sample records more than 45,000 clones, approximately 94% being singletons. The input for sequencing was CD4+ or CD8+ T cells sorted from blood, taken in a trial of the OX40 agonist ivuxolimab. Receptors originate from an adult with an advanced solid tumor such as melanoma, head and neck, liver or kidney cancer.

This chain joins TRBV27 and TRBJ1-5; 7 bases match TRBD1. Germline CDR1 is MNHEY and CDR2 is SMNVEV (reference sequence). This CDR3 is built from 13 residues. The V segment lost 5 bases and the J segment 6 bases; nucleotides outside the gene matches: 4. The CDR3 coding sequence is TGTGCCAGCAGTATCGGACAGGCTCAGCCCCAGCATTTT. This translates into CASSIGQAQPQHF.

This clone was seen only once. J is TRBJ2-7 and V is TRBV5-6; D is ambiguous. The CDR3 length is 14 residues. Trimming shortened V by 4 bases and J by 3 bases, and 14 bases separated the two germline ends. CDR1 SGHDT and CDR2 YYEEEE come from the germline V gene. The CDR3 is CASSNSDGNYEQYF. For the CDR3, the DNA is TGTGCCAGCAGCAATTCGGACGGAAACTACGAGCAGTACTTC.

J is TRBJ2-2 and V is TRBV29-1; TRBD1 aligns across 8 bases. Trimming at V came to 7 bases and at J to 5 bases, leaving 3 bases not matched to a gene. CDR1 is SQVTM and CDR2 is ANQGSEA in the germline V gene. This CDR3 is 12 amino acids long. CDR3 region: CSARTGTGELFF. In nucleotides, the CDR3 is TGCAGCGCACGGACAGGGACCGGGGAGCTGTTTTTT.

The CDR3 spells CAISDPEGGLGGNQPQHF. The CDR3 DNA follows: TGTGCCATCAGTGACCCGGAGGGCGGATTGGGCGGCAATCAGCCCCAGCATTTT. V and J are TRBV10-3 and TRBJ1-5; D is unresolved. CDR3 length: 18 residues. The ends were cut back, 3 bases at V and 2 bases at J, with 20 bases in the middle. Germline CDR1 is ENHRY and CDR2 is SYGVKD.

The chain has TRBV19 and TRBJ2-3; D uncertain. Germline values: CDR1 LNHDA, CDR2 SQIVND (reference sequence). Between the trimmed V and J ends, which lost 3 bases and 0 bases, there was a span of 13 bases. The CDR3 runs 16 residues. Here the CDR3 reads CASSISVRVSTDTQYF. The DNA of the CDR3 is TGTGCCAGTAGTATTAGTGTTCGGGTGAGCACAGATACGCAGTATTTT.

This chain uses TRBV6-4 with TRBJ2-1; 12 nucleotides agree with TRBD1. Germline V lookup: CDR1 MRHNA, CDR2 SNTAGT. With 6 bases clipped from V and 8 bases from J, the junction kept 14 bases outside the gene matches. This CDR3 has 17 residues. The CDR3 DNA follows: TGTGCCAGCAGCCTTTACGCCGGGACAGGGGGCCGTGATGAGCAGTTCTTC. Protein sequence: CASSLYAGTGGRDEQFF.

The chain employs TRBV4-1 and TRBJ2-2; D unresolved. This CDR3 region has 15 residues. The ends were cut back, 0 bases at V and 4 bases at J, with 9 bases in the middle. Looked up from germline, CDR1 is MGHRA and CDR2 is YSYEKL. The CDR3 nucleotides read TGCGCCAGCAGCCAAGAAGGATGGGGCACCGGGGAGCTGTTTTTT. Translating gives CASSQEGWGTGELFF.

A single count supports this clone. The rearrangement links TRBV30 to TRBJ2-7; D is perhaps TRBD1 (6 bases). Germline CDR1 is GTSNPN and CDR2 is SVGIG (reference sequence). V was shortened by 3 bases and J by 6 bases, with 9 bases between the two germline ends. CDR3 length: 11 residues. CDR3 sequence reads: CAWRYRVEQYF. The CDR3 nucleotides read TGTGCCTGGAGGTACAGGGTCGAGCAGTACTTC.

The chain combines TRBV7-2 with TRBJ2-1; TRBD2 matches 13 bases. Germline CDR1 and CDR2: SGHTA and FQGNSA. V shed 5 bases and J 5 bases; nucleotides not matched to a gene: 3. The CDR3 has 15 amino acids. The CDR3 protein is CASSMGLAGHNEQFF. As DNA, the CDR3 is TGTGCCAGCAGCATGGGACTAGCGGGGCACAATGAGCAGTTCTTC.

V and J are TRBV9 and TRBJ2-6, with a possible D match to TRBD2 (5 bases). V was pared by 4 bases and J by 0 bases, with 17 bases between. Germline assignment: CDR1 SGDLS and CDR2 YYNGEE. This CDR3 is 18 amino acids long. In nucleotides, the CDR3 is TGTGCCAGCAGCTTCCGGACGAGGGATTTCTCTGGGGCCAACGTCCTGACTTTC. The encoded protein is CASSFRTRDFSGANVLTF.

The genes are TRBV4-1 and TRBJ2-7, with D perhaps matching TRBD1 or TRBD2 (5 bases each). The CDR3 length is 15 residues. V lost 2 bases to trimming and J lost 5 bases, with 16 bases between them. The germline V gene has CDR1 MGHRA and CDR2 YSYEKL. The CDR3 coding sequence is TGCGCCAGCAGCCAACAGGGACCGGGGAGAGACGAGCAGTACTTC. This translates into CASSQQGPGRDEQYF.

V and J are TRBV6-1 and TRBJ2-7; D remains ambiguous. The CDR3 length is 13 residues. Trimming shortened V by 3 bases and J by 5 bases, and 11 bases separated the two germline ends. Germline CDR1 is MNHNS and CDR2 is SASEGT. This CDR3 reads CASSDVPGHEQYF. The DNA of the CDR3 is TGTGCCAGCAGTGACGTACCTGGGCACGAGCAGTACTTC.

The chain carries TRBV29-1 and TRBJ2-7, with 7 bases identical to TRBD1. CDR3 length: 15 amino acids. Germline V CDR1 and CDR2: SQVTM, ANQGSEA. Losses at the gene ends were 6 bases for V and 7 bases for J; bases not matched to a gene: 18. CDR3 region: CSVGTANNQFYEQYF. CDR3 DNA sequence: TGCAGCGTAGGGACAGCCAATAATCAGTTTTATGAGCAGTACTTC.

V and J are TRBV7-9 and TRBJ2-1; TRBD1 is a possible D gene (5 bases). V gave up 2 bases and J gave up 14 bases, with 19 bases separating them. The CDR3 consists of 14 residues. Germline V lookup: CDR1 SEHNR, CDR2 FQNEAQ (reference sequence). In nucleotides, the CDR3 is TGTGCCAGCAGCTTACCTTATAGGGGATCCCGCGAGTTCTTC. It yields the protein CASSLPYRGSREFF.

V gene TRBV27 combines with J gene TRBJ2-7; 10 bases are a match to TRBD1. The ends lost 3 bases at V and 3 bases at J; junction bases unmatched: 2. The CDR3 runs to 14 residues. Germline CDR1 reads MNHEY; CDR2 reads SMNVEV (reference sequence). The CDR3 is CASSLRDRGYEQYF. DNA of the CDR3: TGTGCCAGCAGTTTGAGGGACAGGGGCTACGAGCAGTACTTC.

This clone was observed a single time. The CDR3 sequence is CAGLSGELFF. DNA of the CDR3: TGTGCCGGACTATCCGGGGAGCTGTTTTTT. The chain is built from TRBV30 and TRBJ2-2, with a tentative D call TRBD2 (6 bases). V was shortened by 8 bases and J by 6 bases, with 7 bases between the two germline ends. Germline-derived CDR1 and CDR2 are GTSNPN and SVGIG (reference sequence). This CDR3 comprises 10 residues.

V and J are TRBV7-2 and TRBJ2-1, with 16 nucleotides matching TRBD2. The CDR3 length is 19 residues. The V gene end was trimmed by 2 bases and the J gene end by 6 bases; junction bases not matched to a gene: 10. The germline V gene encodes CDR1 SGHTA and CDR2 FQGNSA. CDR3 in DNA: TGTGCCAGCAGCTTATGGACGGGACTAGCGGGAGGGCCCCTCAATGAGCAGTTCTTC. Translation gives CASSLWTGLAGGPLNEQFF.

V usage is TRBV6-5 and J usage is TRBJ1-5; D uncertain. Trimming removed 7 bases from V and 4 bases from J, with 11 bases in between. The CDR3 covers 13 residues. Germline V gene lookup returns CDR1 MNHEY and CDR2 SVGAGI. CDR3 in DNA: TGTGCCAGCAAAGTCGGAGGAAATCAGCCCCAGCATTTT. This gives the protein CASKVGGNQPQHF.